This T cell receptor (beta chain) was retrieved from a study of blood T cells in healthy people across ages. Then a second PCR, running about 6 to 12 cycles, was carried out with a sample-barcoded 5' primer and a J-beta primer mix. TCRdb reanalysed the 5' RACE reads using MiXCR and keeps one entry per CDR3 protein. The sample consists of 750,000 to 950,000 distinct CDR3 sequences, 20% to 30% of them appearing once. Overall study results and limits: Among T cells, TCR beta diversity per million cells dropped roughly linearly as age rose. Aged donors had fewer naive CD4+ cells and lower diversity than long-lived donors.

This CDR3 comprises 14 residues. Germline V lookup: CDR1 SGDLS, CDR2 YYNGEE. The V end lost 4 bases, the J end lost 4 bases, and 14 bases lay between the germline ends. Comments on this clonotype: What it binds is not known.

The same data also went into a second study, on T cells of mothers and their children.

This sequence joins TRBV9 and TRBJ2-5; D is possibly TRBD2 (5 bases). The sequenced sample was blood. The TCR sequence derives from a boy younger than 18 in good health. The CDR3 DNA is TGTGCCAGCAGCCCCTCCCCGGGGTTAGAGACCCAGTACTTC. Protein product: CASSPSPGLETQYF.